This T cell receptor beta chain was found in a study of cytomegalovirus exposure and HLA in healthy donors. On the study more broadly: Early on, a data release was issued that held roughly 84 million unique TCRs from HLA-typed donors.

On this clone: Antigen unknown.

Regarding the study as a whole: Evidence from a later analysis indicated that most CMV-associated TCR beta chains looked HLA-restricted. Most TCR sequences were uncommon, yet certain public TCRs appeared in many donors. A few chains linked to CMV were shown in vitro to be specific for CMV antigens.

V was pared by 7 bases and J by 7 bases, with 5 bases of the junction left unmatched. CDR3 length: 14 amino acids. CDR1 and CDR2 (germline): WSHSY, SAAADI. PCR was performed using 60 Vbeta and 13 Jbeta primers. Using immunoSEQ multiplex PCR, the repertoire was profiled, and TCRdb retains in-frame clones only, with some absent. The sample has hundreds of thousands of clones; about 70% are singletons. The J gene is TRBJ2-1, the V gene TRBV10-2; TRBD2 matches 12 bases. Input material: PBMCs. This clonotype was sampled from a young woman in good health and CMV-seronegative. The CDR3, as DNA: TGCGCCAGCATGCTAGCGGGGGGGCCGAATGAGCAGTTCTTC. Translating it yields CASMLAGGPNEQFF.